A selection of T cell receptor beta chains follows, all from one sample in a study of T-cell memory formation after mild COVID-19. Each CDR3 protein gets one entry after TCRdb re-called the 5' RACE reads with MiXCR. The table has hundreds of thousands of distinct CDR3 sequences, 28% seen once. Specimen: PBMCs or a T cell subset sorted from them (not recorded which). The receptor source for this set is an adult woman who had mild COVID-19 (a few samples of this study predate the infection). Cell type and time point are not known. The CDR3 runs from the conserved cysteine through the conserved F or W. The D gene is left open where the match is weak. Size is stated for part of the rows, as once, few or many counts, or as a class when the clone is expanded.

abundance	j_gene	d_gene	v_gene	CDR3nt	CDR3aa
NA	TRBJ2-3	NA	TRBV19	TGTGCCAGTTATGACACCTTAAATACGCAGTATTTT	CASYDTLNTQYF
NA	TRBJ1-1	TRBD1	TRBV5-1	TGCGCCAGCAGCTACGGGACAGGGGGTATAGGCACTGAAGCTTTCTTT	CASSYGTGGIGTEAFF
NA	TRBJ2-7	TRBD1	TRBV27	TGTGCCAGCAGGACACAGGGGGCCTACGAGCAGTACTTC	CASRTQGAYEQYF
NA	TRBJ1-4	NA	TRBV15	TGTGCCACCAGCAGAGAGACGATCAGGGATTATGAAAAACTGTTTTTT	CATSRETIRDYEKLFF
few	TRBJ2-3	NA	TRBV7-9	TGCGAGTGGGTAGATACGCAGTATTTT	CEWVDTQYF
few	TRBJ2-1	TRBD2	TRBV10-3	TGTGCCACCGCCGCGACTAGCGGGAGTTCCTACAATGAGCAGTTCTTC	CATAATSGSSYNEQFF
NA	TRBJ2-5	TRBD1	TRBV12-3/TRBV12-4	TGTGCCAGCACCCTGGACAGGGAAGGCGAGACCCAGTACTTC	CASTLDREGETQYF
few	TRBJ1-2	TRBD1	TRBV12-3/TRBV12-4	TGTGCCAGCAGGCAGCCGGGACAGGGGATGGGCTACACCTTC	CASRQPGQGMGYTF
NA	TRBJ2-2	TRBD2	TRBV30	TGTGCCTGGAGTGGGCTAGCGGGAGTGGTCGGGGAGCTGTTTTTT	CAWSGLAGVVGELFF
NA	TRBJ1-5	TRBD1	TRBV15	TGTGCCACCACCTCTGACAGGGGGTTCAATCAGCCCCAGCATTTT	CATTSDRGFNQPQHF
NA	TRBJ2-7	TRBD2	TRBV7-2	TGTGCCAGCAGCTTCTTGAGGGCGGGAGGCGAGCAGTACTTC	CASSFLRAGGEQYF
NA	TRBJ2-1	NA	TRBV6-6	TGTGCCAGCAGTTACCCGTTGGGGCTAGCCGATGAGCAGTTCTTC	CASSYPLGLADEQFF
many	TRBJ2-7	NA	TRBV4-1	TGCGCCAGCAGCCAAGACGACAGGAGTGGCTCCTACGAGCAGTACTTC	CASSQDDRSGSYEQYF
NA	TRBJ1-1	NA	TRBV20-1	TGCAGTGCTAGAGACCCCCCAGAAGCTTTCTTT	CSARDPPEAFF
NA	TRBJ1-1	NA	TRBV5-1	TGCGCCAGCAGCTGGGACGGTAACACTGAAGCTTTCTTT	CASSWDGNTEAFF
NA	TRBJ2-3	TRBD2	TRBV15	TGTGCCACCAGCAGAGAAACTAGCGGGATACCGGATACGCAGTATTTT	CATSRETSGIPDTQYF
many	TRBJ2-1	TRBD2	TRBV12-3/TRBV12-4	TGTGCCAGCAGCTCGACTAGCGGGCCCTACAATGAGCAGTTCTTC	CASSSTSGPYNEQFF
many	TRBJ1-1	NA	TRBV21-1	TGTGCCAGCAGCAAAAGGAGAAACACTGAAGCTTTCTTT	CASSKRRNTEAFF
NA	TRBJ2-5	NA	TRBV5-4	TGTGCCAGCAGCTTGGTTTCGGGCCGAGGCGAGACCCAGTACTTC	CASSLVSGRGETQYF
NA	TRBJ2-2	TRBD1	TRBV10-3	TGTGCCATCAGTGCGCAGGGGGCACCCACCGGGGAGCTGTTTTTT	CAISAQGAPTGELFF
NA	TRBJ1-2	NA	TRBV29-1	TGCAGCGCCGTACAGGGTGACTATGGCTACACCTTC	CSAVQGDYGYTF
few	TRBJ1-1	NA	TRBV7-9	TGTGCCAGCAACCACGGAGGCGTTGGCACTGAAGCTTTCTTT	CASNHGGVGTEAFF